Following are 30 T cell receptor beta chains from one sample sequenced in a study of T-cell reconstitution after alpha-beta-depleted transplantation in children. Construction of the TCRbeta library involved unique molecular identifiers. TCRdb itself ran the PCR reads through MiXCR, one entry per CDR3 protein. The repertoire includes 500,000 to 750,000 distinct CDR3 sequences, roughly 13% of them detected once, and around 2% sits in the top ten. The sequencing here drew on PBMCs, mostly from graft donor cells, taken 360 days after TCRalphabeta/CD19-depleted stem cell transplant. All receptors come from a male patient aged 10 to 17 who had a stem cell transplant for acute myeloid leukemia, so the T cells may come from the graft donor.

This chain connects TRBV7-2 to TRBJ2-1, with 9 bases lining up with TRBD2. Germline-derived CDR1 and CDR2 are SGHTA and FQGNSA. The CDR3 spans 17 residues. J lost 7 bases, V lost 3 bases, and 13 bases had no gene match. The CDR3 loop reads CASSLGLAAGGGNEQFF. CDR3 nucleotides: TGTGCCAGCAGCTTGGGGCTAGCGGCGGGAGGGGGGAATGAGCAGTTCTTC.

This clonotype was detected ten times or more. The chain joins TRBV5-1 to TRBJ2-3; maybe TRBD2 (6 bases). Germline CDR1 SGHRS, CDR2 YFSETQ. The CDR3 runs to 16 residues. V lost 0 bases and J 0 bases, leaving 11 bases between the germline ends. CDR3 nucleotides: TGCGCCAGCAGCTTGGAACGGACTACTAGCACAGATACGCAGTATTTT. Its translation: CASSLERTTSTDTQYF.

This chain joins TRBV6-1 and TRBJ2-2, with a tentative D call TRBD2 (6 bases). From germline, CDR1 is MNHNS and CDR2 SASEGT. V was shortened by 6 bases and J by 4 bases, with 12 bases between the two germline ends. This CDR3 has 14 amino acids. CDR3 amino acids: CASSWRRGTGELFF. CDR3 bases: TGTGCCAGCAGCTGGAGGAGGGGCACCGGGGAGCTGTTTTTT.

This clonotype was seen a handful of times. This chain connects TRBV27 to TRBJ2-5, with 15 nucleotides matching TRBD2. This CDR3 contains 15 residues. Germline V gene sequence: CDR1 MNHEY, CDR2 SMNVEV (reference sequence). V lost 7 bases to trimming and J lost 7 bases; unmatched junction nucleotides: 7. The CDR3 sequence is CASKGTSGGSGTQYF. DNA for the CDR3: TGTGCCAGCAAGGGGACTAGCGGGGGGTCGGGGACCCAGTACTTC.

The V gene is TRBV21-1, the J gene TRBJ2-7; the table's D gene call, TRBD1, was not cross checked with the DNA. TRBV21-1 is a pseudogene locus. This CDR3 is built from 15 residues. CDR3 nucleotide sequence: TGTGCCAGCAGCAAATTGCAGGGGACACCCTACGAGCAGTACTTC. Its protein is CASSKLQGTPYEQYF.

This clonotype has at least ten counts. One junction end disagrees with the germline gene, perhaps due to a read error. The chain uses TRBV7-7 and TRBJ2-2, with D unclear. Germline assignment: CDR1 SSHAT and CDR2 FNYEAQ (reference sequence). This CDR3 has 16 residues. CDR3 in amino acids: CASSLDFVGGTGELFF. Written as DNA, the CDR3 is TGTGCTAGCAGCTTAGACTTTGTGGGCGGAACCGGGGAGCTGTTTTTT. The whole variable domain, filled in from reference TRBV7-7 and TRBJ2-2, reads GAGVSQSPRYKVTKRGQDVTLRCDPISSHATLYWYQQALGQGPEFLTYFNYEAQPDKSGLPSDRFSAERPEGSISTLTIQRTEQRDSAMYRCASSLDFVGGTGELFFGEGSRLTVL.

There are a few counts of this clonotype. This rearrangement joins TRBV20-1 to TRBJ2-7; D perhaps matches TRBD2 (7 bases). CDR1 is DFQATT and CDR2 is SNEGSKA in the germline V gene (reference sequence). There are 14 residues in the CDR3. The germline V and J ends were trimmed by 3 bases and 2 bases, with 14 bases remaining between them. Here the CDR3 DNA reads TGCAGTGCTAGGAGGGAGGGGGGAACCTACGAGCAGTACTTC. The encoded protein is CSARREGGTYEQYF.

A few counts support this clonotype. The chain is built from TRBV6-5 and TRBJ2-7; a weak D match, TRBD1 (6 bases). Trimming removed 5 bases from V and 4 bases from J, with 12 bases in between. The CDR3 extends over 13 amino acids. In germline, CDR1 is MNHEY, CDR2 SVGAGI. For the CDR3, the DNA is TGTGCCAGCAGTCTAATGAGGGGGTACGAGCAGTACTTC. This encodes CASSLMRGYEQYF.

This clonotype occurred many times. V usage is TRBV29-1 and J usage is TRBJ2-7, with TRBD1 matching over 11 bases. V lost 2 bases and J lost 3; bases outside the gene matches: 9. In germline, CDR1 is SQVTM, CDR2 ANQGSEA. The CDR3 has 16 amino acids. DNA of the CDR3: TGCAGCGTTGAATCGGTAATGGGACAGGGGGACTACGAGCAGTACTTC. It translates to CSVESVMGQGDYEQYF.

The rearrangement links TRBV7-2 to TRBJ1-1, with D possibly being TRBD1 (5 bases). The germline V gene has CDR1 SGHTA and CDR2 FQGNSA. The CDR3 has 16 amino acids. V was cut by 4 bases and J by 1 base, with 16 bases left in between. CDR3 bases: TGTGCCAGCAGCTCCCCGGCGGGACGGCCGAACACTGAAGCTTTCTTT. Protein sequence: CASSSPAGRPNTEAFF.

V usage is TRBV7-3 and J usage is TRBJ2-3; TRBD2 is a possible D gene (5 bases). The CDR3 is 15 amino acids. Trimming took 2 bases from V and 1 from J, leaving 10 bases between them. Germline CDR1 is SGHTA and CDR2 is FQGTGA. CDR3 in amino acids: CASSLLARGTDTQYF. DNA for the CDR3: TGTGCCAGCAGCTTACTAGCAAGGGGCACAGATACGCAGTATTTT.

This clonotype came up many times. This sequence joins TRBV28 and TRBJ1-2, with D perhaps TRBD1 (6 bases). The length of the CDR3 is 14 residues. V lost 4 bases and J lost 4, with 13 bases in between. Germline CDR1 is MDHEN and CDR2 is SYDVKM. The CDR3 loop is CASSSYRVGYGYTF. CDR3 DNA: TGTGCCAGCAGTTCGTACAGGGTAGGCTATGGCTACACCTTC.

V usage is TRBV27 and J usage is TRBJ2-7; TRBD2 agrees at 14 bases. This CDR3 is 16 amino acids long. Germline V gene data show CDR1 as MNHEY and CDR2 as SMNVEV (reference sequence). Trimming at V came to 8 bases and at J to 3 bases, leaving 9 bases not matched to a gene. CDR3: CASQTAGTSGSYEQYF. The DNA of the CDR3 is TGTGCCAGCCAGACCGCAGGGACTAGCGGGAGCTACGAGCAGTACTTC.

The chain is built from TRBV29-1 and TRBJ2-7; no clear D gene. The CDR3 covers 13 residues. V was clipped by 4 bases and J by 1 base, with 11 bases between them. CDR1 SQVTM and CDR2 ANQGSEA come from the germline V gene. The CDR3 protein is CSVGTVLSYEQYF. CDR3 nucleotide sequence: TGCAGCGTTGGGACCGTCCTATCCTACGAGCAGTACTTC.

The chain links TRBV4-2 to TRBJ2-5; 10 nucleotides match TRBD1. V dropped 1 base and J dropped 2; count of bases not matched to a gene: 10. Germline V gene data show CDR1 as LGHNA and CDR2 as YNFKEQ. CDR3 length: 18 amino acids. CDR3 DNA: TGTGCCAGCAGCCAAGTAAAATTGGACAGGGGGAATCAAGAGACCCAGTACTTC. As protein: CASSQVKLDRGNQETQYF.

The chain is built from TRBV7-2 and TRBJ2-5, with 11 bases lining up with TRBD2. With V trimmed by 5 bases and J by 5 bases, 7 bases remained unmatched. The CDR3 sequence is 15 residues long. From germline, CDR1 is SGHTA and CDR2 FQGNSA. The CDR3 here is CASSMTSGAWETQYF. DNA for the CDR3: TGTGCCAGCAGCATGACTAGCGGGGCGTGGGAGACCCAGTACTTC.

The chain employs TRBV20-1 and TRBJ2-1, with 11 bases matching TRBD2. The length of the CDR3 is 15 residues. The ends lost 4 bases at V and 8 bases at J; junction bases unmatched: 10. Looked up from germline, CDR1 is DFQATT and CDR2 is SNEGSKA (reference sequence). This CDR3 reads CSAIKTSGSQDEQFF. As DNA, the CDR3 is TGCAGTGCTATTAAAACTAGCGGGAGTCAAGATGAGCAGTTCTTC.

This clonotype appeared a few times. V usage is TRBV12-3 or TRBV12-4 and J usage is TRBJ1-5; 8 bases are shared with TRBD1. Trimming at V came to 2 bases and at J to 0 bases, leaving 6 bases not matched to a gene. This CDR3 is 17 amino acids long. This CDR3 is CASSLIQGENSNQPQHF. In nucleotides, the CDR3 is TGTGCCAGCAGTTTAATACAGGGGGAGAATAGCAATCAGCCCCAGCATTTT.

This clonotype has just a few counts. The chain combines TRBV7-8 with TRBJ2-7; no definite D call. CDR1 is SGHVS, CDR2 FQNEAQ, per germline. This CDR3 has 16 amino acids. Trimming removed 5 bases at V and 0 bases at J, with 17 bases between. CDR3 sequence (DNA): TGTGCCAGCAGCAAAAGATGGCTGAGTGGCTCCTACGAGCAGTACTTC. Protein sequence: CASSKRWLSGSYEQYF.

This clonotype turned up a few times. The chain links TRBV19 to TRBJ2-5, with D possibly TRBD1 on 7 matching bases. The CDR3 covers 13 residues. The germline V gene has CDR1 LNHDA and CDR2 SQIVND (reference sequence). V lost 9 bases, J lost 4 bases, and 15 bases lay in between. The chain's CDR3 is CASRQGGAETQYF. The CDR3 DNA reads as TGTGCCAGCAGACAGGGAGGTGCAGAGACCCAGTACTTC.

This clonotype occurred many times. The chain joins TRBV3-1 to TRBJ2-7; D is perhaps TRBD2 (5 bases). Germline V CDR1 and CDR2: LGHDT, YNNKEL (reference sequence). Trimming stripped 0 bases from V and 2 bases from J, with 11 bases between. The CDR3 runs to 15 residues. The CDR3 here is CASSQDAAGTYEQYF. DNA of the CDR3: TGTGCCAGCAGCCAAGATGCGGCCGGGACCTACGAGCAGTACTTC.

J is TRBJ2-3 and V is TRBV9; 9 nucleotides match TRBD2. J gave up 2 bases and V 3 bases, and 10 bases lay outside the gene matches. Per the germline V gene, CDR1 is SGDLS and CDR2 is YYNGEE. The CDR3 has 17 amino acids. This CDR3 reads CASSAVRTSDITDTQYF. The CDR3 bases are TGTGCCAGCAGCGCGGTTCGGACTAGCGATATCACAGATACGCAGTATTTT.

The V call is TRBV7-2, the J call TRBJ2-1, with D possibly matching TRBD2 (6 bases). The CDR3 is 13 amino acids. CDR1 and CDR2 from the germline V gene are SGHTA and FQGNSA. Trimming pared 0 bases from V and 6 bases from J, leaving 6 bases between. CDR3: CASSLARGNEQFF. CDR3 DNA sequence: TGTGCCAGCAGCTTAGCGCGGGGCAATGAGCAGTTCTTC.

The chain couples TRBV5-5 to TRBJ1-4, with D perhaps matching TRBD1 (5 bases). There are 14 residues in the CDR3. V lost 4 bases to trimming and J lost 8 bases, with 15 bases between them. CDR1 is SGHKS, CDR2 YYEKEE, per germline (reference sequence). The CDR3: CASSQAAGDEKLFF. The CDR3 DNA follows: TGTGCCAGCAGCCAGGCAGCTGGGGACGAAAAACTGTTTTTT.

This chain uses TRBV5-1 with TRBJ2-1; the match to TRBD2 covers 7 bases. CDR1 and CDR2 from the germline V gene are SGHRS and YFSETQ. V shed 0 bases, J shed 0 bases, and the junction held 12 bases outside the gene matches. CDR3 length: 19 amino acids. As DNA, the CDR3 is TGCGCCAGCAGCTTGGATCCGGGAGGCGTCCTCAGCTCCTACAATGAGCAGTTCTTC. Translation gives CASSLDPGGVLSSYNEQFF. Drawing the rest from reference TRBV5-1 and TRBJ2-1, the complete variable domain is KAGVTQTPRYLIKTRGQQVTLSCSPISGHRSVSWYQQTPGQGLQFLFEYFSETQRNKGNFPGRFSGRQFSNSRSEMNVSTLELGDSALYLCASSLDPGGVLSSYNEQFFGPGTRLTVL.

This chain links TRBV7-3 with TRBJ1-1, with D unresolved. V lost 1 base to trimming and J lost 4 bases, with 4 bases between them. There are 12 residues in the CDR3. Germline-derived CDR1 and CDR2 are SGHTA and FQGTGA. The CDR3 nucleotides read TGTGCCAGCAGCTTAAAGGGCACTGAAGCTTTCTTT. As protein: CASSLKGTEAFF.

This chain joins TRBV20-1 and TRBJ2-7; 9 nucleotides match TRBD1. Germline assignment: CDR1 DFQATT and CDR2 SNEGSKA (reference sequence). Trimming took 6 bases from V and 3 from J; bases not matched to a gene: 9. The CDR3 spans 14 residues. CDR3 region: CSAPTGTGIYEQYF. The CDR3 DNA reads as TGCAGTGCCCCTACCGGGACAGGGATCTACGAGCAGTACTTC.

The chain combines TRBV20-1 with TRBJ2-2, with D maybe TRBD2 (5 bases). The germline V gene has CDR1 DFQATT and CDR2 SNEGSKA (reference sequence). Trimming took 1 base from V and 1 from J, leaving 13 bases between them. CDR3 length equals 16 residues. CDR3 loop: CSARGQWTENTGELFF. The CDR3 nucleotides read TGCAGTGCTAGAGGCCAATGGACTGAGAACACCGGGGAGCTGTTTTTT.

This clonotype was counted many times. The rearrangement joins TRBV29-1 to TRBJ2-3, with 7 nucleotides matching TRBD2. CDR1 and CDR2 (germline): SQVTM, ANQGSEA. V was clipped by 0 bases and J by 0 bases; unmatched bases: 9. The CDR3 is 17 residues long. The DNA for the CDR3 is TGCAGCGTTGAAGATCTACGGGCGCGGGGGAGCACAGATACGCAGTATTTT. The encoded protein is CSVEDLRARGSTDTQYF.

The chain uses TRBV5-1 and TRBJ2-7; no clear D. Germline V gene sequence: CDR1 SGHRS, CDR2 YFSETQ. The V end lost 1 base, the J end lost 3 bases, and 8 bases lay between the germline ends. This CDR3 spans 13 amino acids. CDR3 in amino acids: CASSLSPGYEQYF. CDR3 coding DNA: TGCGCCAGCAGCTTGTCCCCGGGCTACGAGCAGTACTTC.